This T cell receptor beta chain was obtained from a study of neurological immune-mediated disorders. For the study at large: Among roughly 34 multiple sclerosis patients, around 31 were relapsing-remitting and 3 were secondary progressive. General study findings and limits: CDR3 amino acid sequences of expanded clones were not shared across subjects, a result suggesting private repertoires in all groups.

The cDNA was synthesized by means of template-switch 5'RACE, which was carried out with 10-nucleotide random UMIs. MiXCR, run by TCRdb on the 5' RACE reads, gives a single entry per CDR3 protein. The top ten hold 5.7% of the sample, which has 45,000 to 50,000 distinct CDR3 sequences, approximately 4.5% seen once. As concerns this clonotype: The target antigen is unknown. This may stem from a read error, because a much larger clone lies one nucleotide away.

The CDR3 extends over 13 amino acids. Germline CDR1 and CDR2: SNHLY and FYNNEI. The unsorted libraries were generated from a total of 2 million PBMCs, which had been stored in RNAlater at -80 C. The chain recombines TRBV2 with TRBJ2-5; possibly TRBD1 for D (7 bases). The sequence was collected from an older woman with multiple sclerosis. Source material: PBMCs. The CDR3 sequence is CVSRGDLEETQYF. The CDR3 DNA sequence: TGTGTCAGCAGGGGGGACTTAGAAGAGACCCAGTACTTC.